This T cell receptor (beta chain) was sequenced during a study of T cells after yellow fever vaccination. The V end lost 3 bases, the J end lost 3 bases, and 11 bases lay between the germline ends. Germline CDR1 MNHGY, CDR2 SAAAGT. The CDR3 covers 14 residues. On this clonotype: Its antigen is unidentified.

TCRdb called the 5' RACE reads again in MiXCR, with one record for every CDR3 protein. In the table there are approximately 550,000 distinct CDR3 sequences, about 19% of which are singletons. General observations from the study: Weaker, the secondary response peaked sooner, at day 5 versus 15.

This TCR was recovered from a man younger than 45 who received the YFV17D yellow fever vaccine. Sequenced material: PBMCs, taken 15 days after the yellow fever booster vaccination. This rearrangement joins TRBV6-8 to TRBJ2-5; D possibly corresponds to TRBD1 (6 bases). The CDR3 spells CASSYRTEKETQYF. In nucleotides, the CDR3 is TGTGCCAGCAGTTATCGGACAGAAAAAGAGACCCAGTACTTC.